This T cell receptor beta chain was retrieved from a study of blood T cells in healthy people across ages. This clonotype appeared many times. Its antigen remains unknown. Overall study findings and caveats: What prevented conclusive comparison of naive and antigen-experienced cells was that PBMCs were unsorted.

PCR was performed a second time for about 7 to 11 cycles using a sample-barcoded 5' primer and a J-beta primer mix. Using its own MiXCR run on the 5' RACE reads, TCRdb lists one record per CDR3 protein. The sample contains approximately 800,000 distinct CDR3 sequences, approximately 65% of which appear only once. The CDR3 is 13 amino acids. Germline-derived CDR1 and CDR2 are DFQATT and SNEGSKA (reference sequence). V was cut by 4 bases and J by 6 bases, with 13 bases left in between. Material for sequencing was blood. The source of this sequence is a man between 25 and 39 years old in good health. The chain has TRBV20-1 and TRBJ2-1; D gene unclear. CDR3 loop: CSANPPGSNEQFF. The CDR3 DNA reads TGCAGTGCTAACCCCCCCGGGTCCAATGAGCAGTTCTTC.